These 24 T cell receptor beta chains were sequenced from one sample in a study of blood T cell repertoires in COVID-19 (TCRdb year 2020). Libraries were prepared through the immunoSEQ multiplex PCR assay. TCRdb re-hosts the immuneACCESS table, in-frame sequences only. Its copies lack some clones; in the studies checked, an unresolved V gene accounts for under half of them, and the cause for the rest is not known. The sample contains about 140,000 clones, about 87% of them found a single time. The ten biggest clones cover about 1.7% of the sample. The sample was peripheral blood. The receptors stem from a woman between 50 and 59 years old with acute or convalescent COVID-19.

The chain combines TRBV5-6 with TRBJ2-3; TRBD2 agrees at 16 bases. CDR1 and CDR2 (germline): SGHDT, YYEEEE. CDR3 length: 19 residues. The V and J ends lost 6 bases and 3 bases, in that order; junction bases with no gene match: 13. CDR3 DNA: TGTGCCAGCACCGGGACTAGCGGGGGGGGCCTCCCTTTAACAGATACGCAGTATTTT. Its protein is CASTGTSGGGLPLTDTQYF.

The chain employs TRBV6-5 and TRBJ2-1; the D gene is possibly TRBD1 (6 bases). Trimming took 2 bases from V and 3 from J, leaving 8 bases between them. The germline CDR1 and CDR2 sequences are MNHEY and SVGAGI. This CDR3 has 14 amino acids. The CDR3 sequence is CASSYQGNYNEQFF. The DNA for the CDR3 is TGTGCCAGCAGTTACCAGGGGAACTACAATGAGCAGTTCTTC.

The gene calls are TRBV11-3 and TRBJ2-5, with D possibly being TRBD2 (6 bases). CDR1 and CDR2 from the germline V gene are SGHNT and YENEEA. The CDR3 is 13 residues long. The germline V and J ends were trimmed by 6 bases and 3 bases, with 11 bases remaining between them. CDR3 protein: CASSITGEETQYF. For the CDR3, the DNA is TGTGCCAGCAGTATCACGGGGGAAGAGACCCAGTACTTC. Combining the CDR3 with reference TRBV11-3 and TRBJ2-5 gives the whole variable domain EAGVVQSPRYKIIEKKQPVAFWCNPISGHNTLYWYLQNLGQGPELLIRYENEEAVDDSQLPKDRFSAERLKGVDSTLKIQPAELGDSAVYLCASSITGEETQYFGPGTRLLVL.

This chain joins TRBV5-1 and TRBJ2-5; perhaps TRBD1 as D (6 bases). Per germline, CDR1 SGHRS and CDR2 YFSETQ. This CDR3 comprises 14 residues. Trimming took off 4 bases at V and 6 bases at J, with 16 bases between the two ends. CDR3 bases: TGCGCCAGCAGCCTGGACAGCCCCACGAAGACCCAGTACTTC. It encodes CASSLDSPTKTQYF.

The chain carries TRBV12-3 or TRBV12-4 and TRBJ1-6, with D uncertain. This CDR3 has 12 amino acids. Trimming removed 8 bases from V and 8 bases from J, with 10 bases in between. CDR3 loop: CASSLSYSPLHF. Here the CDR3 DNA reads TGTGCCAGCTCCTTGTCGTATTCACCCCTCCACTTT.

The chain combines TRBV28 with TRBJ1-2; D may be TRBD1 (6 bases). V lost 5 bases and J 2 bases, leaving 18 bases between the germline ends. CDR3 length equals 16 residues. CDR1 and CDR2 from the germline V gene are MDHEN and SYDVKM. The CDR3 DNA sequence: TGTGCCAGCAGTCCCGGCGGCAGGGGAACCAACTATGGCTACACCTTC. It specifies CASSPGGRGTNYGYTF.

Written as DNA, the CDR3 is TGTGCCAGCAGTTTACGGGGACAAACCTACGAGCAGTACTTC. Amino acid sequence: CASSLRGQTYEQYF. The chain recombines TRBV27 with TRBJ2-7; the D gene is possibly TRBD1 (6 bases). With 2 bases removed from V and 2 bases from J, the gap between germline ends came to 10 bases. The CDR3 is 14 amino acids. Looked up from germline, CDR1 is MNHEY and CDR2 is SMNVEV (reference sequence).

The gene calls are TRBV19 and TRBJ2-1, with a tentative D call TRBD1 (5 bases). This CDR3 comprises 12 residues. The ends were cut back, 3 bases at V and 7 bases at J, with 7 bases in the middle. Germline CDR1 and CDR2: LNHDA and SQIVND (reference sequence). Here the CDR3 DNA reads TGTGCCAGTAGTATTCAGGGAAATGAGCAGTTCTTC. The encoded protein is CASSIQGNEQFF.

The V gene is TRBV2, the J gene TRBJ2-7; 12 bases line up with TRBD2. Germline lookup yields CDR1 SNHLY and CDR2 FYNNEI. V was pared by 7 bases and J by 3 bases, with 10 bases of the junction left unmatched. CDR3 size: 16 residues. CDR3 sequence reads: CASNPWTSGKGYEQYF. The CDR3 DNA is TGTGCCAGCAACCCATGGACTAGCGGGAAGGGCTACGAGCAGTACTTC.

The V gene is TRBV5-1, the J gene TRBJ2-5; D ambiguous. With 5 bases removed from V and 5 bases from J, the gap between germline ends came to 13 bases. Germline values: CDR1 SGHRS, CDR2 YFSETQ. The CDR3 spans 13 residues. The CDR3 loop is CASSSGSGETQYF. CDR3 nucleotides: TGCGCCAGCAGTTCGGGTTCCGGGGAGACCCAGTACTTC.

The V gene is TRBV5-4, the J gene TRBJ2-7; D not resolved. CDR3 length equals 14 residues. Looked up from germline, CDR1 is SGHNT and CDR2 is YYREEE (reference sequence). The V end lost 2 bases, the J end lost 0 bases, and 9 bases lay between the germline ends. CDR3 nucleotide sequence: TGTGCCAGCAGCTTTAACGGTTACTCCTACGAGCAGTACTTC. Amino acids: CASSFNGYSYEQYF.

V is TRBV14 and J is TRBJ1-6; 12 nucleotides line up with TRBD1. Trimming removed 10 bases from V and 8 bases from J; junction bases left unmatched: 3. Germline CDR1 SGHDN, CDR2 FVKESK. The CDR3 has 13 residues. CDR3 loop: CAIGTGGYSPLHF. In nucleotides, the CDR3 is TGTGCCATTGGGACAGGGGGCTATTCACCCCTCCACTTT.

The rearrangement uses TRBV24-1 and TRBJ1-5, with TRBD1 matching over 10 bases. CDR1 is KGHDR, CDR2 SFDVKD, per germline. The CDR3 is made up of 16 amino acids. V lost 4 bases and J lost 5; bases outside the gene matches: 7. In DNA form, the CDR3 reads TGTGCCACCAGTGACCCCGGACAGGGGGGACATCAGCCCCAGCATTTT. This translates into CATSDPGQGGHQPQHF.

The chain has TRBV5-4 and TRBJ2-3; 7 nucleotides align to TRBD1. The CDR3 runs to 13 residues. V shed 4 bases, J shed 5 bases, and the junction held 4 bases outside the gene matches. Germline-derived CDR1 and CDR2 are SGHNT and YYREEE (reference sequence). For the CDR3, the DNA is TGTGCCAGCAGCCGCACAGGGGAAGATACGCAGTATTTT. This translates into CASSRTGEDTQYF.

The chain links TRBV11-3 to TRBJ2-3; TRBD1 is a possible D gene (5 bases). Germline CDR1 reads SGHNT; CDR2 reads YENEEA. The length of the CDR3 is 14 residues. Trimming cost V 1 base and J 4 bases, with 9 bases left between them. The CDR3 region has the DNA TGTGCCAGCAGCTTAGGTCAGGGTGCAGATACGCAGTATTTT. It translates to CASSLGQGADTQYF.

The rearrangement joins TRBV19 to TRBJ1-2; 9 positions match TRBD1. Unmatched junction bases numbered 9, after V lost 5 bases and J lost 8 bases. The germline V gene has CDR1 LNHDA and CDR2 SQIVND (reference sequence). The CDR3 runs 14 residues. CDR3 loop: CASSLRTGEDGYTF. In nucleotides, the CDR3 is TGTGCCAGTAGTCTACGGACAGGGGAGGACGGCTACACCTTC.

The rearrangement joins TRBV29-1 to TRBJ2-7, with D possibly matching TRBD2 (6 bases). Deletions cut 5 bases from V and 7 bases from J, with 18 bases between. The CDR3 length is 13 residues. Germline CDR1 is SQVTM and CDR2 is ANQGSEA. CDR3 DNA sequence: TGCAGCGTTTACCCCGGCGAACGGGGGGAGCAGTACTTC. Encoded protein: CSVYPGERGEQYF.

The chain employs TRBV6-1 and TRBJ2-3; TRBD2 agrees at 7 bases. This CDR3 has 17 residues. Trimming removed 3 bases from V and 2 bases from J; junction bases left unmatched: 11. CDR1 is MNHNS, CDR2 SASEGT, per germline. CDR3 DNA sequence: TGTGCCAGCAGTGACGGGACTACCCGCCCCCCCACAGATACGCAGTATTTT. This gives the protein CASSDGTTRPPTDTQYF.

The chain carries TRBV27 and TRBJ2-1; D uncertain. This CDR3 region has 15 residues. Germline V gives CDR1 MNHEY, CDR2 SMNVEV (reference sequence). Trimming pared 7 bases from V and 6 bases from J, leaving 19 bases between. CDR3 sequence (DNA): TGTGCCAGCAAGGAAAGCGCCCAGCCTTTCAATGAGCAGTTCTTC. Translation: CASKESAQPFNEQFF.

The chain combines TRBV7-9 with TRBJ1-3; D call uncertain. CDR3 length equals 15 residues. Germline CDR1 reads SEHNR; CDR2 reads FQNEAQ (reference sequence). Trimming removed 1 base at V and 0 bases at J, with 7 bases between. The CDR3 sequence is CASSLVAGSGNTIYF. The CDR3, as DNA: TGTGCCAGCAGCTTAGTGGCAGGCTCTGGAAACACCATATATTTT. Based on the CDR3 plus reference TRBV7-9 and TRBJ1-3, the full variable domain is DTGVSQNPRHKITKRGQNVTFRCDPISEHNRLYWYRQTLGQGPEFLTYFQNEAQLEKSRLLSDRFSAERPKGSFSTLEIQRTEQGDSAMYLCASSLVAGSGNTIYFGEGSWLTVV.

The chain joins TRBV6-5 to TRBJ2-5; maybe TRBD2 (6 bases). Germline CDR1 is MNHEY and CDR2 is SVGAGI. There are 14 residues in the CDR3. V shed 9 bases and J shed 2 bases, with 16 bases lying between them. In nucleotides, the CDR3 is TGTGCCAGACAAGCCGGGACTCCACAAGAGACCCAGTACTTC. Protein product: CARQAGTPQETQYF.

The table lists this clone with a count of one. The chain uses TRBV7-2 and TRBJ1-2, with D hard to call. V lost 4 bases to trimming and J lost 5 bases, with 5 bases between them. Looked up from germline, CDR1 is SGHTA and CDR2 is FQGNSA. The CDR3 loop spans 11 amino acids. The CDR3 coding sequence is TGTGCCAGCAGCTACAATTATGGCTACACCTTC. Translated, it gives CASSYNYGYTF.

V gene TRBV6-5 combines with J gene TRBJ2-5; D possibly corresponds to TRBD2 (5 bases). V was cut by 7 bases and J by 4 bases, with 13 bases left in between. The CDR3 has 13 amino acids. CDR1 and CDR2 (germline): MNHEY, SVGAGI. The CDR3: CASITPGGETQYF. The DNA for the CDR3 is TGTGCCAGCATCACGCCCGGAGGAGAGACCCAGTACTTC.

The chain uses TRBV18 and TRBJ1-1, with 7 positions matching TRBD1. The junction had 14 bases not matched to a gene; V was cut back by 1 base and J by 6 bases. From germline, CDR1 is KGHSH and CDR2 LQKENI. The CDR3 runs 17 residues. The CDR3 sequence is CASSPLHDRAGGAEAFF. In DNA, the CDR3 is TGTGCCAGCTCACCACTGCACGACAGGGCCGGTGGGGCTGAAGCTTTCTTT. The whole variable domain, remainder taken from reference TRBV18 and TRBJ1-1, is NAGVMQNPRHLVRRRGQEARLRCSPMKGHSHVYWYRQLPEEGLKFMVYLQKENIIDESGMPKERFSAEFPKEGPSILRIQQVVRGDSAAYFCASSPLHDRAGGAEAFFGQGTRLTVV.